This TCR beta chain was documented in a study of cytomegalovirus exposure and HLA in healthy donors. The V gene's germline CDR1 is SGDLS and CDR2 YYNGEE. The CDR3 length is 17 residues. Losses at the gene ends were 0 bases for V and 4 bases for J; bases not matched to a gene: 10. Amplification used 60 Vbeta primers and 13 Jbeta primers. Measured with immunoSEQ multiplex PCR; TCRdb has only the in-frame clones, and not every one. The sample records around 140,000 clones, around 75% being singletons. Findings and limits, study-wide: It was reported that the classifier diagnosed cytomegalovirus status with high specificity and sensitivity in both the original and validation cohorts. Beyond CMV serostatus, there was no information to go on about immune exposure. A later analysis found that most CMV-associated TCR beta chains appeared HLA-restricted. TCR beta chains associated with HLA were, in a later analysis, more clonally expanded than equally common others.

A remark on this clone: The target antigen is unknown.

Specimen: PBMCs. This clonotype was obtained from a man aged 35 to 55 in good health and CMV-seronegative. The chain combines TRBV9 with TRBJ2-3; 8 bases are a match to TRBD2. The CDR3 DNA sequence: TGTGCCAGCAGCGTAGGACCGGGACTAGTTGGGTCAGATACGCAGTATTTT. This translates into CASSVGPGLVGSDTQYF.